The 5 T cell receptor beta chains listed next were all sequenced from one sample in a study of OX40 agonist ivuxolimab in advanced cancers. Generated by immunoSEQ multiplex PCR, the TCRdb table keeps only in-frame clones and is missing some. The sample holds about 68,000 clones, 91% seen once. Specimen: CD4+ or CD8+ T cells sorted from blood, collected in a trial of the OX40 agonist ivuxolimab. These TCRs come from an adult with an advanced solid tumor such as melanoma, head and neck, liver or kidney cancer.

The chain carries TRBV15 and TRBJ2-5; D might be TRBD2 (5 bases). The CDR3 covers 14 residues. Germline V gives CDR1 LNHNV, CDR2 YYDKDF (reference sequence). V lost 1 base, J lost 3 bases, and 9 bases lay in between. CDR3: CATSRGLREETQYF. The CDR3, as DNA: TGTGCCACCAGCAGAGGTCTGCGGGAAGAGACCCAGTACTTC.

The rearrangement joins TRBV6-5 to TRBJ1-3, with unresolved D. Germline-derived CDR1 and CDR2 are MNHEY and SVGAGI. Trimming cost V 7 bases and J 6 bases, with 19 bases left between them. The CDR3 length is 15 residues. The CDR3 region has the DNA TGTGCCAGCACCATCCTCCTAAGGGTTGAAAACACCATATATTTT. Encoded protein: CASTILLRVENTIYF.

The CDR3 loop is CASSPGTDNQPQHF. The CDR3 DNA sequence: TGTGCCAGCAGCCCCGGGACGGACAATCAGCCCCAGCATTTT. The rearrangement links TRBV5-6 to TRBJ1-5, with a possible D match to TRBD1 (5 bases). Germline assignment: CDR1 SGHDT and CDR2 YYEEEE. The CDR3 loop spans 14 amino acids. V was cut by 4 bases and J by 3 bases, with 11 bases left in between.

On this clone: Other nucleotide sequences in the sample specify the same CDR3. The V call is TRBV5-1, the J call TRBJ2-1, with 14 bases aligning to TRBD2. CDR3 length: 17 residues. V shed 4 bases, J shed 7 bases, and the junction held 10 bases outside the gene matches. Germline loops: CDR1 SGHRS, CDR2 YFSETQ. Written as DNA, the CDR3 is TGCGCCAGCAGCCGTCCCGGGACTAGCGGGAGTGGTAATGAGCAGTTCTTC. This sequence encodes CASSRPGTSGSGNEQFF.

The chain has TRBV25-1 and TRBJ2-1, with TRBD1 identical over 8 bases. This CDR3 region has 15 residues. J was trimmed by 3 bases and V by 4 bases; bases with no gene match: 5. Per germline, CDR1 MGHDK and CDR2 SYGVNS. The CDR3 is CASSATDRGYNEQFF. The CDR3 DNA reads as TGTGCCAGCAGTGCGACCGACAGGGGCTACAATGAGCAGTTCTTC. Based on the CDR3 plus reference TRBV25-1 and TRBJ2-1, the full variable domain is EADIYQTPRYLVIGTGKKITLECSQTMGHDKMYWYQQDPGMELHLIHYSYGVNSTEKGDLSSESTVSRIRTEHFPLTLESARPSHTSQYLCASSATDRGYNEQFFGPGTRLTVL.